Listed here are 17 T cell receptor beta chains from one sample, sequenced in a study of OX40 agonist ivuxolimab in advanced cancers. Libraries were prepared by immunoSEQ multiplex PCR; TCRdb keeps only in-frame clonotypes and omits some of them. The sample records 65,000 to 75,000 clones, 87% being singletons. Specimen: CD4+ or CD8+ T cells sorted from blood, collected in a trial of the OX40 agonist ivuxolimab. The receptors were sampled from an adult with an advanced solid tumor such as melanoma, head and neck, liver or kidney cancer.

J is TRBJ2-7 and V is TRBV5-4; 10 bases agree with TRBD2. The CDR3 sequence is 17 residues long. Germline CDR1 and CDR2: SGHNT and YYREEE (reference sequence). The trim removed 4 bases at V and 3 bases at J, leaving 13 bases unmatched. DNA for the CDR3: TGTGCCAGCAGCGGATCAATCCCTAGCGGGGGTTTCTACGAGCAGTACTTC. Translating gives CASSGSIPSGGFYEQYF.

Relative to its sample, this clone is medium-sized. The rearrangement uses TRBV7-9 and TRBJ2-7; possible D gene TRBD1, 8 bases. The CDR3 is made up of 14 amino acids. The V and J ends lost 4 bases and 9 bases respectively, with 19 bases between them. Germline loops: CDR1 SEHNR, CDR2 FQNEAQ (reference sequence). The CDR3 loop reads CASSYQGASGGQYF. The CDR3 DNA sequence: TGTGCCAGCAGCTATCAGGGGGCCTCGGGAGGGCAGTACTTC.

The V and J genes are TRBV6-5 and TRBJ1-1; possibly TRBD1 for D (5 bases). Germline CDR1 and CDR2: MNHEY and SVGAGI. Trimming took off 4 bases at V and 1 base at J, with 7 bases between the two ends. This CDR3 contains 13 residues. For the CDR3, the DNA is TGTGCCAGCAGTTTGACAGCGAACACTGAAGCTTTCTTT. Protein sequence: CASSLTANTEAFF.

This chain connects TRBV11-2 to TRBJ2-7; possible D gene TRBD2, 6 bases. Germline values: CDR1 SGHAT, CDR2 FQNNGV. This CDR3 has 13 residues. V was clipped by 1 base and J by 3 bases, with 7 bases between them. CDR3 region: CASSLGLVYEQYF. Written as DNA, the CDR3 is TGTGCCAGCAGCTTAGGACTAGTCTACGAGCAGTACTTC.

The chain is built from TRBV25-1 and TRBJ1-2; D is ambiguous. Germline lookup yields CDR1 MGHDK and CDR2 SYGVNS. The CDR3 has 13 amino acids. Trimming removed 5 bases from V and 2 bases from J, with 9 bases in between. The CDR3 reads CASSKETNYGYTF. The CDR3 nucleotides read TGTGCCAGCAGTAAAGAGACGAACTATGGCTACACCTTC.

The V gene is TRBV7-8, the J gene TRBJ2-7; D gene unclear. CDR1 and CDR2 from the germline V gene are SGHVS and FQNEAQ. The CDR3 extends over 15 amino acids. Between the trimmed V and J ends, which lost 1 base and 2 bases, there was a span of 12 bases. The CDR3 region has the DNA TGTGCCAGCAGCTTAGGGCAGCTAAACCCCTACGAGCAGTACTTC. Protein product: CASSLGQLNPYEQYF. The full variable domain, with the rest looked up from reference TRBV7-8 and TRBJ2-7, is GAGVSQSPRYKVAKRGQDVALRCDPISGHVSLFWYQQALGQGPEFLTYFQNEAQLDKSGLPSDRFFAERPEGSVSTLKIQRTQQEDSAVYLCASSLGQLNPYEQYFGPGTRLTVT.

The CDR3 loop is CASSPPSRTDTQYF. CDR3 coding DNA: TGTGCCAGCTCACCACCGTCGCGCACAGATACGCAGTATTTT. V usage is TRBV18 and J usage is TRBJ2-3; D remains ambiguous. The CDR3 is made up of 14 amino acids. CDR1 is KGHSH and CDR2 is LQKENI in the germline V gene. Between the trimmed V and J ends, which lost 0 bases and 1 base, there was a span of 5 bases.

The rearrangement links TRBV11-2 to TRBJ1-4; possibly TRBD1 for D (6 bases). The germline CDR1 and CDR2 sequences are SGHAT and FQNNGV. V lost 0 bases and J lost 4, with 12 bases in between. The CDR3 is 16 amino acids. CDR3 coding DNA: TGTGCCAGCAGCTTAGAAGCGGGGGCCTATAATGAAAAACTGTTTTTT. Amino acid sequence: CASSLEAGAYNEKLFF.

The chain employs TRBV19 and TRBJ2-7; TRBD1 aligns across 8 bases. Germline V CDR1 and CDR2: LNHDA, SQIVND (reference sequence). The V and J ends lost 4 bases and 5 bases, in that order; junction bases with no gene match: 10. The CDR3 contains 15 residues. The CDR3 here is CASSKGQAGVDEQYF. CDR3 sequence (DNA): TGTGCCAGTAGTAAGGGACAGGCGGGTGTCGACGAGCAGTACTTC.

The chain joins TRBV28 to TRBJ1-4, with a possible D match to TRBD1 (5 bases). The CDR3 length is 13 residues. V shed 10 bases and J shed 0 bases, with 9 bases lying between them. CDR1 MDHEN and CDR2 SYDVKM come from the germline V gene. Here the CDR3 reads CAIGGSTNEKLFF. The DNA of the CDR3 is TGTGCCATCGGGGGTTCAACTAATGAAAAACTGTTTTTT.

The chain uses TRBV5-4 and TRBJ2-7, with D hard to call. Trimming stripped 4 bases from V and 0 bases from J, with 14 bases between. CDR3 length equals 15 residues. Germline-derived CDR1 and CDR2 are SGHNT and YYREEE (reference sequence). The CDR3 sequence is CASSRTGQSSYEQYF. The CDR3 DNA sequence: TGTGCCAGCAGCCGTACTGGGCAGAGCTCCTACGAGCAGTACTTC. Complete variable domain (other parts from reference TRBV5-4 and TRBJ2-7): ETGVTQSPTHLIKTRGQQVTLRCSSQSGHNTVSWYQQALGQGPQFIFQYYREEENGRGNFPPRFSGLQFPNYSSELNVNALELDDSALYLCASSRTGQSSYEQYFGPGTRLTVT.

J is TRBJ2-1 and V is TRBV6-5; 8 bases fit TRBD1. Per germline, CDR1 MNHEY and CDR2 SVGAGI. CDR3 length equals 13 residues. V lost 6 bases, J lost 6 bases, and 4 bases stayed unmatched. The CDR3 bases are TGTGCCAGCAGGACAGGGGATGGCAATGAGCAGTTCTTC. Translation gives CASRTGDGNEQFF.

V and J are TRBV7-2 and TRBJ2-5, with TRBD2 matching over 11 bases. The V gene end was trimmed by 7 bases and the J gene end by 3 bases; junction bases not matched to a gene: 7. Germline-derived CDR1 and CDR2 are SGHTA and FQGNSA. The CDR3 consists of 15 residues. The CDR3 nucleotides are TGTGCCAGCAACCTAGGGACTAGCGGAAAAGAGACCCAGTACTTC. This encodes CASNLGTSGKETQYF.

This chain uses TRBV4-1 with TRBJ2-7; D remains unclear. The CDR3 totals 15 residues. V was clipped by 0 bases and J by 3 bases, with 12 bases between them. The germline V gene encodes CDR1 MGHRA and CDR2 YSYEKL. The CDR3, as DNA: TGCGCCAGCAGCCAAGATAAGCTAGGGTTCTACGAGCAGTACTTC. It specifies CASSQDKLGFYEQYF.

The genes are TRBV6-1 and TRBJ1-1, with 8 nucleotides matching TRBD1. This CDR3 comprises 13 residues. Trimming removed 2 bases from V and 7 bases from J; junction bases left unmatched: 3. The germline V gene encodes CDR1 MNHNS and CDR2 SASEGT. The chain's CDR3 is CASSERQGSEAFF. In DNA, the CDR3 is TGTGCCAGCAGTGAACGACAGGGGAGTGAAGCTTTCTTT.

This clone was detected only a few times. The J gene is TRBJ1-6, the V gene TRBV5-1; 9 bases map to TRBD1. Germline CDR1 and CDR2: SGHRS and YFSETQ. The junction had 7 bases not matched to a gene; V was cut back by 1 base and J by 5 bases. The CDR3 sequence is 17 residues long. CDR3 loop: CASSLRADRGNNSPLHF. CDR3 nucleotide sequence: TGCGCCAGCAGCTTGCGCGCGGACAGGGGAAATAATTCACCCCTCCACTTT.

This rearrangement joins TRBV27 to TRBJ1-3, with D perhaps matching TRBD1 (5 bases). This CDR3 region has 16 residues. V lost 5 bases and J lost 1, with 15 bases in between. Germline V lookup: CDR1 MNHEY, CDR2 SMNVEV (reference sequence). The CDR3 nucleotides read TGTGCCAGCAGTCCCCAGGGTCTGCTTTCTGGAAACACCATATATTTT. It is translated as CASSPQGLLSGNTIYF.